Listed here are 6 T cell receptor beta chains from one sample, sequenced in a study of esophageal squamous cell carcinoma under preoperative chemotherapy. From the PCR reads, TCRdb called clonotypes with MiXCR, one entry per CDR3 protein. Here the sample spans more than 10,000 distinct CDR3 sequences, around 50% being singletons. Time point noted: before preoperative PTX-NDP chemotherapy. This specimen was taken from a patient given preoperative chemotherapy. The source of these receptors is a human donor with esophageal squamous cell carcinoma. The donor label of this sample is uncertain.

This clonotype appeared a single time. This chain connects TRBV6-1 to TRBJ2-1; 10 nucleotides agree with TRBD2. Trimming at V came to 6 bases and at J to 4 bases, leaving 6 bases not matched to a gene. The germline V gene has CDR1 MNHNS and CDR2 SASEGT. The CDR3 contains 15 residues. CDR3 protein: CASRESGRGYNEQFF. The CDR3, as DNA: TGTGCCAGCAGGGAAAGCGGGAGGGGATACAATGAGCAGTTCTTC.

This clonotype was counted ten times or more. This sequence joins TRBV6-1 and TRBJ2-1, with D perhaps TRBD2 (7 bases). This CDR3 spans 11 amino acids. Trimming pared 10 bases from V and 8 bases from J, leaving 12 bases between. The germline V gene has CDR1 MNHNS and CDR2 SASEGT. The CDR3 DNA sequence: TGTGCCACCGCGGGGGCCTATGAGCAGTTCTTC. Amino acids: CATAGAYEQFF.

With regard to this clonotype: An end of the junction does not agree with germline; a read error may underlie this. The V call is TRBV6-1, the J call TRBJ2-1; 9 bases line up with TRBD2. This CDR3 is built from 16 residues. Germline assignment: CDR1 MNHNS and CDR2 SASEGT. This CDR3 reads CASSEEAGGPFNEQFF. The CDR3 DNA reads TGTGCCAGCAGTGAAGAGGCGGGAGGGCCATTCAATGAGCAGTTCTTT.

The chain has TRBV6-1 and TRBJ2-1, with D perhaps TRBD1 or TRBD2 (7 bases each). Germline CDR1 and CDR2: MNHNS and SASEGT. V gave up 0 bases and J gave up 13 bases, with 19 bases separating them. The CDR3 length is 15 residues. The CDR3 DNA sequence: TGTGCCAGCAGTGAAGCGGGAGGGGGCCAAGAGACCCAGTTCTTC. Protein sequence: CASSEAGGGQETQFF.

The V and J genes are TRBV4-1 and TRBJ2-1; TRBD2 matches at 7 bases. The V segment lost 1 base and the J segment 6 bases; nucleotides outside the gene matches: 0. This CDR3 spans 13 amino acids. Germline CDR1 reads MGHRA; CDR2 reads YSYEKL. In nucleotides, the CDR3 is TGCGCCAGCAGCCAAGCGGGAGGCAATGAGCAGTTCTTC. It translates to CASSQAGGNEQFF.

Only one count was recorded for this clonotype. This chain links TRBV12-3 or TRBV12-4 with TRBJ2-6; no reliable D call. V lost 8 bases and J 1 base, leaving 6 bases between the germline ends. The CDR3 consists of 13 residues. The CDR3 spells CASSVSGANVLTF. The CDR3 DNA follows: TGTGCCAGCTCCGTATCTGGGGCCAACGTCCTGACTTTC.